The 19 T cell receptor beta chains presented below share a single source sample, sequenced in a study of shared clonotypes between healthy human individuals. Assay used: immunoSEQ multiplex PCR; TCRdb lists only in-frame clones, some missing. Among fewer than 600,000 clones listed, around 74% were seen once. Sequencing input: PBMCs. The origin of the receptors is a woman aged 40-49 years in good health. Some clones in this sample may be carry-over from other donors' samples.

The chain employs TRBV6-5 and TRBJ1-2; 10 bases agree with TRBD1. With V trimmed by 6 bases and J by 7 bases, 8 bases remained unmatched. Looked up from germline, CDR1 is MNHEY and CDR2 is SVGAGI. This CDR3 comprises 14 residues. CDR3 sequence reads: CASRPDRDRGGYTF. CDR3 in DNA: TGTGCCAGCAGACCCGACCGGGACAGGGGTGGCTACACCTTC.

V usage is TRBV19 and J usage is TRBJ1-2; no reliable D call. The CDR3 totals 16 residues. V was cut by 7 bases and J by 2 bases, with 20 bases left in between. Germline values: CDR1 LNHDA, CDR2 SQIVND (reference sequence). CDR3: CASMAGWPGGNYGYTF. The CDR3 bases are TGTGCCAGTATGGCTGGATGGCCAGGAGGCAACTATGGCTACACCTTC. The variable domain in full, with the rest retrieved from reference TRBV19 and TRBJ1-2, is DGGITQSPKYLFRKEGQNVTLSCEQNLNHDAMYWYRQDPGQGLRLIYYSQIVNDFQKGDIAEGYSVSREKKESFPLTVTSAQKNPTAFYLCASMAGWPGGNYGYTFGSGTRLTVV.

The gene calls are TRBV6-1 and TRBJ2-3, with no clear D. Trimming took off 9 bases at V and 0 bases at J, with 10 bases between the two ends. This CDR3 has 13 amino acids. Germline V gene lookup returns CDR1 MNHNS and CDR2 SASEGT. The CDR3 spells CASKRSSTDTQYF. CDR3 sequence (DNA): TGTGCCAGTAAGAGATCTAGCACAGATACGCAGTATTTT.

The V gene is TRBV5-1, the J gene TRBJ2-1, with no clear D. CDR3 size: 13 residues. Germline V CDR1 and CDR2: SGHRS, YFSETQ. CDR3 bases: TGCGGTCTTTCAACTGTATTCTTCTATGAGCAGTTCTTC. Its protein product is CGLSTVFFYEQFF. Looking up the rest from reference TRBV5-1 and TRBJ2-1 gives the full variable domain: KAGVTQTPRYLIKTRGQQVTLSCSPISGHRSVSWYQQTPGQGLQFLFEYFSETQRNKGNFPGRFSGRQFSNSRSEMNVSTLELGDSALYLCGLSTVFFYEQFFGPGTRLTVL.

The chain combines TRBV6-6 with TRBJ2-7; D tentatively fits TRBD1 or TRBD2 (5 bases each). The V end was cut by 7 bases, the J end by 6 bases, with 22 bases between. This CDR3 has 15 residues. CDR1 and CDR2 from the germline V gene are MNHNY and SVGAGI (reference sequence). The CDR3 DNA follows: TGTGCCAGCACCAAAAGTCGGGACCTGAATCGCGAGCAGTACTTC. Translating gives CASTKSRDLNREQYF.

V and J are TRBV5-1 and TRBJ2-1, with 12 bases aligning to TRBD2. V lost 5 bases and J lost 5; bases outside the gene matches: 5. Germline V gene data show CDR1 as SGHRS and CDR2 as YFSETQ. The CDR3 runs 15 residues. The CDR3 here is CASSRTSGINNEQFF. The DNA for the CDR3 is TGCGCCAGCAGTCGGACTAGCGGGATCAACAATGAGCAGTTCTTC.

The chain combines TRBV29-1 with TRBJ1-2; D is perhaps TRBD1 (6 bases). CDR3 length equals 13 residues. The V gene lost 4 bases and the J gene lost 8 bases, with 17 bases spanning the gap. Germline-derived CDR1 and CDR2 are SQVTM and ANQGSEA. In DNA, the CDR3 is TGCAGCGTTGGGGGGCGCGGTGGGGGAGGCTACACCTTC. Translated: CSVGGRGGGGYTF.

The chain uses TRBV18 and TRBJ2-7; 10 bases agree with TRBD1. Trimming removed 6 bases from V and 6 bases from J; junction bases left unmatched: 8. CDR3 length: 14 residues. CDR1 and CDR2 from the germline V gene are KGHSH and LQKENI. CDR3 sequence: CASSPGTGVAEQYF. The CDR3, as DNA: TGTGCCAGCTCGCCCGGGACAGGGGTGGCCGAGCAGTACTTC.

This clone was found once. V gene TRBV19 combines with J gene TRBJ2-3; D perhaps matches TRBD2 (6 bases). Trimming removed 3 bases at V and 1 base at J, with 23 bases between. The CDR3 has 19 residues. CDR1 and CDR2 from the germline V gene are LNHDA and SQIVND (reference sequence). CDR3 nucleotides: TGTGCCAGTAGTATGTGTTGGGCGGGAAAACACATATGCACAGATACGCAGTATTTT. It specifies CASSMCWAGKHICTDTQYF.

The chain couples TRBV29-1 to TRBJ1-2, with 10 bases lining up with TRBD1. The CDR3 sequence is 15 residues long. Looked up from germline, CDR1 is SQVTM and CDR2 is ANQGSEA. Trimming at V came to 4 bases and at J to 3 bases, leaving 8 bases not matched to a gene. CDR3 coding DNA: TGCAGCGTTGGAGGGAGGACAGGGGGTGACTATGGCTACACCTTC. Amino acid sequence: CSVGGRTGGDYGYTF.

CDR3 sequence: CASSPAGQRSYNEQFF. CDR3 DNA sequence: TGTGCCAGCAGCCCGGCGGGCCAGCGGTCCTACAATGAGCAGTTCTTC. This sequence joins TRBV9 and TRBJ2-1; possible D gene TRBD2, 5 bases. Germline assignment: CDR1 SGDLS and CDR2 YYNGEE. The germline V and J ends were trimmed by 4 bases and 1 base, with 15 bases remaining between them. The CDR3 is 16 amino acids.

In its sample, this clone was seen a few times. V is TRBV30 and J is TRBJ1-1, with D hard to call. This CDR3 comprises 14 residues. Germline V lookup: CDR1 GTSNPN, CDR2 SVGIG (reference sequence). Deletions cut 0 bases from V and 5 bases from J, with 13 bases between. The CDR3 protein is CAWSVSHGWTEAFF. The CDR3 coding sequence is TGTGCCTGGAGTGTTTCTCACGGGTGGACTGAAGCTTTCTTT.

CDR3 protein: CAWSKRRGNSPLHF. CDR3 coding DNA: TGTGCCTGGAGTAAGCGTAGGGGTAATTCACCCCTCCACTTT. The genes are TRBV30 and TRBJ1-6; tentatively, D is TRBD1 (5 bases). The CDR3 covers 14 residues. V lost 2 bases and J lost 6, with 11 bases in between. Germline values: CDR1 GTSNPN, CDR2 SVGIG (reference sequence). Drawing the rest from reference TRBV30 and TRBJ1-6, the complete variable domain is SQTIHQWPATLVQPVGSPLSLECTVEGTSNPNLYWYRQAAGRGLQLLFYSVGIGQISSEVPQNLSASRPQDRQFILSSKKLLLSDSGFYLCAWSKRRGNSPLHFGNGTRLTVT.

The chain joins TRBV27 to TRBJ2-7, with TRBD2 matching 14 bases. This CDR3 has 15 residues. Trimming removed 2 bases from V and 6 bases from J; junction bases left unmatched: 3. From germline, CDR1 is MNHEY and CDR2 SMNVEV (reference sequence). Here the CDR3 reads CASSLMGTSGSEQYF. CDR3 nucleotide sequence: TGTGCCAGCAGTTTAATGGGGACTAGCGGGAGCGAGCAGTACTTC.

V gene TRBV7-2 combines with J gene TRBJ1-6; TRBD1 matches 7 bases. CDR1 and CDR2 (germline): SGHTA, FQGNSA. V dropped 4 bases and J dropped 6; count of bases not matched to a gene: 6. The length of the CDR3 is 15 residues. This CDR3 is CASSSYRGGNSPLHF. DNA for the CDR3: TGTGCCAGCAGCTCTTACAGGGGAGGTAATTCACCCCTCCACTTT.

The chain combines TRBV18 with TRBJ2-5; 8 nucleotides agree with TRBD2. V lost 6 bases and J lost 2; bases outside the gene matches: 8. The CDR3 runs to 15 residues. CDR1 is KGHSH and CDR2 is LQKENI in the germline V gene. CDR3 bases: TGTGCCAGCTCCTCTGGGACTAGGGGACAAGAGACCCAGTACTTC. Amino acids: CASSSGTRGQETQYF.

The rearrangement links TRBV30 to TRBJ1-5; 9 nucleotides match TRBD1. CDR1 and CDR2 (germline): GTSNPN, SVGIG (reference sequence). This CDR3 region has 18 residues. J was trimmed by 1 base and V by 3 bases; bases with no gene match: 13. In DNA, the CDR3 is TGTGCCTGGAGCCGCGCTATGGGACAGGGTGTCAGCAATCAGCCCCAGCATTTT. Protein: CAWSRAMGQGVSNQPQHF. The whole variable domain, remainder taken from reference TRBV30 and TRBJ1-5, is SQTIHQWPATLVQPVGSPLSLECTVEGTSNPNLYWYRQAAGRGLQLLFYSVGIGQISSEVPQNLSASRPQDRQFILSSKKLLLSDSGFYLCAWSRAMGQGVSNQPQHFGDGTRLSIL.

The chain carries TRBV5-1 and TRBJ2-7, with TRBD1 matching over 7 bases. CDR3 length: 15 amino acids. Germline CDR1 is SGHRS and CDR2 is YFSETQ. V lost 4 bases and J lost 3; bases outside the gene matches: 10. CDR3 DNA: TGCGCCAGCAGCAAAGGACAGGAAGCCTACTACGAGCAGTACTTC. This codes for CASSKGQEAYYEQYF.

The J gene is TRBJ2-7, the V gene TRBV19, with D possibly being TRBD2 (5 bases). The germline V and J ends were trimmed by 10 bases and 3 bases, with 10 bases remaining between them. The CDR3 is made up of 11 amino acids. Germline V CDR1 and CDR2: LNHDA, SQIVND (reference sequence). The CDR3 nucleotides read TGTGCCACTACGAGCGGCTACGAGCAGTACTTC. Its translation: CATTSGYEQYF.